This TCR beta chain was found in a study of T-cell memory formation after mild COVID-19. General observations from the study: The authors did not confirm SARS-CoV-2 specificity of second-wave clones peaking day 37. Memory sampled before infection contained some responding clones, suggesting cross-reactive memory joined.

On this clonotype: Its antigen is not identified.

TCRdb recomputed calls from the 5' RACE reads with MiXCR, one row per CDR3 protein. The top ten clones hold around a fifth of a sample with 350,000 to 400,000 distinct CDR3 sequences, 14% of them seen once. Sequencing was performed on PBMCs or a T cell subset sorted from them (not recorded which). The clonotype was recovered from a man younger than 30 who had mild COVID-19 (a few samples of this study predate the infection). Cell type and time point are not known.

The CDR3 DNA follows: TGTGCCAGCAGGACCTTCCCGGGACAGGTCTACGAGCAGTACTTC. Encoded protein: CASRTFPGQVYEQYF. The chain is built from TRBV6-5 and TRBJ2-7; 8 bases line up with TRBD1. This CDR3 has 15 residues. The trim removed 6 bases at V and 3 bases at J, leaving 10 bases unmatched. CDR1 is MNHEY, CDR2 SVGAGI, per germline.